This TCR beta chain emerged from a study of cytomegalovirus exposure and HLA in healthy donors. Study-level background: A later analysis reported the same platform for the 110 or so validation repertoires and the roughly 650 first-cohort repertoires.

To note about this clone: The target antigen is unknown.

Data came from immunoSEQ multiplex PCR; TCRdb stores just in-frame clones and leaves some out. The repertoire has around 100,000 clones, around 96% of them found once; the top ten carry 0.89%. Between the trimmed V and J ends, which lost 4 bases and 8 bases, there was a span of 11 bases. The length of the CDR3 is 12 residues. The germline gives CDR1 GTSNPN, CDR2 SVGIG (reference sequence). Study-wide results and caveats: The investigators catalogued 150 or so TCR beta chains as cytomegalovirus-associated.

The V and J genes are TRBV30 and TRBJ1-4; tentatively, D is TRBD1 (6 bases). The TCR comes from a woman aged 18-29 years in good health and CMV-seronegative. Sequenced input: PBMCs. The CDR3 coding sequence is TGTGCCTGGAACACAGGGTTCGAAAAACTGTTTTTT. Amino acids: CAWNTGFEKLFF.